This TCR beta chain came from a study of response to subunit inactivated influenza vaccine. TCRdb fed the RT-PCR reads into MiXCR, producing one record per CDR3 protein. The table records hundreds of thousands of distinct CDR3 sequences, 15% to 18% of them present only once. The CDR3 contains 17 residues. Germline V gives CDR1 MDHEN, CDR2 SYDVKM. Trimming took 6 bases from V and 3 from J; bases not matched to a gene: 13. The receptor's source is a man aged 50-60 years who received an inactivated influenza vaccine. The chain links TRBV28 to TRBJ2-3; 9 nucleotides agree with TRBD2. This material consisted of PBMCs from blood, taken about 13 days after vaccination. The CDR3 reads CASRSSGAGGITDTQYF. CDR3 nucleotides: TGTGCCAGCAGATCGTCGGGGGCGGGAGGGATTACAGATACGCAGTATTTT.